These 17 T cell receptor beta chains were all obtained from the same sample, sequenced in a study of spatial heterogeneity in lung cancer. TCRdb passed the 5' RACE reads through MiXCR, listing each CDR3 protein once. The sample contains 40,000 to 55,000 distinct CDR3 sequences, approximately 7% of which appear only once. Time point denoted: sample taken at primary tumor resection. Whole RNA was taken from tumor, nontumor lung or frozen PBMC; it was then sequenced unsorted. Sequencing was performed on PBMCs, taken at surgery. The receptors stem from a female donor with early-stage non-small cell lung cancer.

The rearrangement joins TRBV4-1 to TRBJ1-1; no clear D gene. Germline V gene data show CDR1 as MGHRA and CDR2 as YSYEKL. V lost 2 bases, J lost 1 base, and 17 bases lay in between. The length of the CDR3 is 17 residues. CDR3 DNA: TGCGCCAGCAGCCAAAACCCACCTTACGGAAGGAACACTGAAGCTTTCTTT. As protein: CASSQNPPYGRNTEAFF.

This clonotype has just a few counts. This chain joins TRBV28 and TRBJ1-1; D perhaps matches TRBD1 (6 bases). V was clipped by 8 bases and J by 8 bases, with 12 bases between them. The CDR3 spans 11 residues. CDR1 is MDHEN, CDR2 SYDVKM, per germline. For the CDR3, the DNA is TGTGCCAGCCGAGGACAGAGAGAAGCTTTCTTT. As protein: CASRGQREAFF.

This clonotype appeared many times. The CDR3 bases are TGCGCCAGCAGCTTGGAACAGAGGAGCTCTGGAAACACCATATATTTT. Its protein product is CASSLEQRSSGNTIYF. V and J are TRBV5-1 and TRBJ1-3; D remains ambiguous. This CDR3 contains 16 residues. The V end lost 0 bases, the J end lost 0 bases, and 10 bases lay between the germline ends. Germline V lookup: CDR1 SGHRS, CDR2 YFSETQ.

This clonotype was seen only a few times. J is TRBJ2-3 and V is TRBV29-1; no reliable D call. CDR3 length equals 12 residues. Trimming took off 4 bases at V and 2 bases at J, with 7 bases between the two ends. Germline CDR1 is SQVTM and CDR2 is ANQGSEA. The CDR3 DNA sequence: TGCAGCGTTGCCAGCGCCACAGATACGCAGTATTTT. Residues: CSVASATDTQYF.

This clonotype was seen ten or more times. This chain uses TRBV20-1 with TRBJ2-3; D remains unclear. Germline V lookup: CDR1 DFQATT, CDR2 SNEGSKA (reference sequence). Trimming took 3 bases from V and 10 from J, leaving 17 bases between them. This CDR3 contains 13 residues. CDR3 region: CSASSLAAVPQYF. DNA for the CDR3: TGCAGTGCTAGCAGCTTGGCGGCGGTGCCGCAGTATTTT.

The table lists this clonotype with many counts. The V and J genes are TRBV7-2 and TRBJ1-1, with D unclear. This CDR3 spans 15 amino acids. The V gene's germline CDR1 is SGHTA and CDR2 FQGNSA. Trimming removed 3 bases at V and 1 base at J, with 12 bases between. The CDR3 loop reads CASSFQTTSNTEAFF. In nucleotides, the CDR3 is TGTGCCAGCAGCTTTCAGACAACGTCGAACACTGAAGCTTTCTTT.

This clonotype was counted between two and nine times. V gene TRBV5-6 combines with J gene TRBJ2-3; the D gene is possibly TRBD2 (6 bases). Deletions cut 0 bases from V and 3 bases from J, with 14 bases between. The CDR3 totals 16 residues. In germline, CDR1 is SGHDT, CDR2 YYEEEE. For the CDR3, the DNA is TGTGCCAGCAGCTTGGGGGCCCTAGGAGGGACAGATACGCAGTATTTT. Translated: CASSLGALGGTDTQYF.

This clonotype was observed a handful of times. The genes are TRBV7-2 and TRBJ2-1, with unresolved D. With 1 base removed from V and 5 bases from J, the gap between germline ends came to 24 bases. The CDR3 length is 19 residues. Germline assignment: CDR1 SGHTA and CDR2 FQGNSA. Here the CDR3 DNA reads TGTGCCAGCAGCTTAGAGGTGCTCCTGGCGCCTACGGTGGACAATGAGCAGTTCTTC. It encodes CASSLEVLLAPTVDNEQFF.

The rearrangement joins TRBV12-3 or TRBV12-4 to TRBJ1-5; D is perhaps TRBD1 (6 bases). The CDR3 totals 17 residues. The V gene lost 1 base and the J gene lost 3 bases, with 16 bases spanning the gap. The chain's CDR3 is CASSLGSRGGSNQPQHF. CDR3 sequence (DNA): TGTGCCAGCAGTTTAGGATCCCGAGGGGGGTCCAATCAGCCCCAGCATTTT.

In its sample, this clonotype was seen many times. The chain is built from TRBV12-3 or TRBV12-4 and TRBJ1-3; D call uncertain. The germline V and J ends were trimmed by 6 bases and 8 bases, with 17 bases remaining between them. This CDR3 contains 14 residues. The CDR3 here is CASSVSQSSDTIYF. The CDR3 region has the DNA TGTGCCAGCAGCGTGTCGCAGTCATCTGACACCATATATTTT.

About this clonotype itself: A much larger clonotype is one base distant, so this may be a read error. The rearrangement joins TRBV7-9 to TRBJ1-6; no clear D gene. Trimming stripped 8 bases from V and 6 bases from J, with 14 bases between. CDR3 length: 14 amino acids. Germline V CDR1 and CDR2: SEHNR, FQNEAQ (reference sequence). The CDR3 nucleotides are TGTGCCAGCGGAAGGGATTTGGGTAATTCACCCCTCCACTTT. It translates to CASGRDLGNSPLHF.

In this sample, this clonotype turned up many times. The rearrangement joins TRBV3-1 to TRBJ1-6; D gene ambiguous. Per germline, CDR1 LGHDT and CDR2 YNNKEL (reference sequence). With 0 bases removed from V and 9 bases from J, the gap between germline ends came to 6 bases. This CDR3 is built from 13 residues. The CDR3 spells CASSQDQGSPLHF. As DNA, the CDR3 is TGTGCCAGCAGCCAAGATCAAGGTTCACCCCTCCACTTT.

This clonotype was seen ten or more times. The rearrangement joins TRBV20-1 to TRBJ2-7; D unclear. V lost 3 bases and J lost 3, with 9 bases in between. This CDR3 has 12 residues. Germline V gene data show CDR1 as DFQATT and CDR2 as SNEGSKA (reference sequence). The CDR3 reads CSASQRVYEQYF. CDR3 DNA: TGCAGTGCTAGCCAAAGGGTCTACGAGCAGTACTTC.

This clonotype was counted only a few times. J is TRBJ2-2 and V is TRBV20-1; D could derive from TRBD1 or TRBD2 (6 bases each). Trimming shortened V by 5 bases and J by 3 bases, and 7 bases separated the two germline ends. Germline loops: CDR1 DFQATT, CDR2 SNEGSKA (reference sequence). CDR3 length: 12 amino acids. The CDR3 here is CSARGHTGELFF. As DNA, the CDR3 is TGCAGTGCTCGGGGGCACACCGGGGAGCTGTTTTTT.

The table lists this clonotype with many counts. The J gene is TRBJ2-7, the V gene TRBV3-1; D is ambiguous. This CDR3 region has 13 residues. Germline CDR1 reads LGHDT; CDR2 reads YNNKEL (reference sequence). The V and J ends lost 0 bases and 7 bases respectively, with 10 bases between them. CDR3 nucleotides: TGTGCCAGCAGCCAAGAGAAAGGTAAAGAGCAGTACTTC. Encoded protein: CASSQEKGKEQYF.

This clonotype has only a few counts. The chain links TRBV6-2 or TRBV6-3 to TRBJ1-1; perhaps TRBD1 as D (5 bases). Trimming pared 4 bases from V and 3 bases from J, leaving 9 bases between. The CDR3 loop spans 13 amino acids. Germline V gene sequence: CDR1 MNHEY, CDR2 SVGEGT. CDR3 DNA: TGTGCCAGCAGTTTGTCAGGGCACACTGAAGCTTTCTTT. Its protein is CASSLSGHTEAFF.

This clonotype was detected many times. This chain uses TRBV20-1 with TRBJ1-1; D is possibly TRBD1 (5 bases). V dropped 4 bases and J dropped 4 bases, with 19 bases sitting between them. Germline V gene lookup returns CDR1 DFQATT and CDR2 SNEGSKA (reference sequence). The length of the CDR3 is 15 residues. The CDR3 DNA reads TGCAGTGCTACCCCATCCTATCAGGGCTCCACTGAAGCTTTCTTT. As protein: CSATPSYQGSTEAFF.